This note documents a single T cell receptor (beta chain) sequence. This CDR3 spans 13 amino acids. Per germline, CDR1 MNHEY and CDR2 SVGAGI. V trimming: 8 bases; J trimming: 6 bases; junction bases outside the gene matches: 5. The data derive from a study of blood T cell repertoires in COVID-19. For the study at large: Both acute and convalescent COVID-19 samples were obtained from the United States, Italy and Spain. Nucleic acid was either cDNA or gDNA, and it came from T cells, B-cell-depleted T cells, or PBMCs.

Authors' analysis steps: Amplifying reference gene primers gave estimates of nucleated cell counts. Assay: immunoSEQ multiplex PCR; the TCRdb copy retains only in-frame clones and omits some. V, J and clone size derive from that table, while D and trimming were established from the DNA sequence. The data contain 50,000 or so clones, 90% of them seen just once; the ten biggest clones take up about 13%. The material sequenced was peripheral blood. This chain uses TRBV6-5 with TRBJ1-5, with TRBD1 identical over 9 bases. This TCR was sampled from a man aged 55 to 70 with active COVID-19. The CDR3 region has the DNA TGTGCCAGCGGGGACAGGGAAGGTCAGCCCCAGCATTTT. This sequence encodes CASGDREGQPQHF.